The clone carrying this TCR beta chain was seen repeatedly, ten times or more. CDR1 SEHNR and CDR2 FQNEAQ come from the germline V gene (reference sequence). CDR3 size: 17 residues. Trimming removed 5 bases from V and 2 bases from J, with 19 bases in between. The entry originates in a study of T cell repertoires in cytomegalovirus infection. Overall study: Indications came from public TCR beta signatures; they pointed to CMV infection and to a matching HLA type.

MiXCR, applied by TCRdb to the reads, yields one record per CDR3 protein. The sample lists 450,000 to 550,000 distinct CDR3 sequences, about 15% seen once, with more than 20% in the top ten. This clonotype was obtained from a human donor in good health (CMV status not recorded). Some clones in this sample may be carry-over from other donors' samples. Sequences were obtained from CD8+ T cells from PBMCs. V and J are TRBV7-9 and TRBJ1-5; D is ambiguous. This CDR3 reads CASSGPETLRGNQPQHF. CDR3 coding DNA: TGTGCCAGCAGCGGCCCAGAGACCCTTCGTGGCAATCAGCCCCAGCATTTT.